This T cell receptor (beta chain) stems from a study of tumor-infiltrating lymphocytes in primary liver carcinoma (dated 2017 in TCRdb). Background for the entire study: Of the five patients (three men and two women, aged 30 to 69 years), four had hepatocellular carcinoma and one had combined HCC and intrahepatic cholangiocarcinoma. Tumors of the five patients were stage T1-T3 N0M0 with maximum diameters of roughly 4.2 to 10 cm. Each sample produced about 3.5 to 7.13 million productive TCRbeta reads, and read depth showed no significant difference between tissue types. TCRbeta repertoire sequencing, expression microarrays and whole-exome sequencing were combined in the study across five regions of each liver tumor, with adjacent normal tissue and blood also included. A total of 35 specimens from 5 patients, comprising 25 or so tumor regions, 5 adjacent noncancerous liver tissues and 5 peripheral blood samples, were covered by TCRbeta repertoire sequencing. To link TCRbeta repertoire diversity to the local molecular phenotype, the approximately 23 tumor region samples were profiled with Agilent mRNA microarrays. Repertoires from technical replicates were highly reproducible, with mean shared-clone rates around 0.87 and correlation coefficients above 0.95. Overall study outcomes, separate from this receptor: The study included only five patients, and the authors note findings should be validated in a larger study. Compared with blood, tumors had a significantly larger share of the repertoire taken up by the top 250 clones (p = 0.039). Only roughly 7-24% of top clones appeared in all five regions of a tumor, which suggests that tumor-infiltrating T cells are spatially heterogeneous. Because sequencing covered only the TCR beta chain and unpaired alpha chains were not captured, true repertoire diversity is likely underestimated. Since the samples were bulk and unsorted, there was no way to compare CD4+ and CD8+ T cell repertoires. Consistent with antigen-driven expansion, pairs of tumor regions showed higher repertoire overlap (mean about 36%) than either tumor-adjacent pairs (around 17%) or tumor-blood pairs (roughly 14%).

Inclusive of the bounding cysteine and phenylalanine, the CDR3 is 14 residues long. Only the CDR3 portion is preserved as DNA: 42 bases, with reading frame beginning at the first base. Based on the germline V gene, the CDR1 and CDR2 sequences are MDHEN and SYDVKM. In regard to this clonotype: The specificity of this receptor is unknown. The junction departs from germline at one end; a sequencing error may be responsible.

Starting from around 520 ng total RNA, TCRbeta-specific cDNA was produced by reverse transcription with a constant-region primer and ProtoScript II reverse transcriptase. TCRbeta libraries were built with three nested multiplex PCR rounds, a slightly modified ARM-PCR procedure. Multiplex TRBV1-TRBV30 forward primers and a Cbeta reverse primer were used in the first two PCR rounds, each of which was run for approximately 11 cycles. A final 25-cycle PCR with Deep VentR polymerase added sample barcodes and Illumina adapters. Before sequencing, amplicons between 200 and 500 bp were purified from gel using a QIAquick gel extraction kit. An Illumina HiSeq 2500 was used to sequence the TCRbeta amplicons, generating 250-bp paired-end reads. The study's own analysis went as follows. To recover full CDR3 sequences, reads were quality-trimmed using Trimmomatic v0.33 and paired reads were then merged using FLASH v1.2.11. V, D and J germline segments were assigned to the rearranged TCRbeta sequences by MiGEC v1.2.1b. Clonotype statistics and Shannon-Wiener diversity indices were computed with VDJtools v1.0.0. Except for diversity analysis, only each sample's 250 most abundant clonotypes were used in subsequent analyses to reduce sampling bias. The public sequencing data were trimmed at Q25 with fastp and processed into clonotypes with MiXCR by TCRdb, which kept only in-frame beta chains. One record per CDR3 amino acid sequence lists the most common genes and DNA. TCRdb, not the authors, supplied the V and J calls. This sample gives roughly 190,000 distinct CDR3 sequences in total; just under 85% of them show up just once. Of the sample, 15% to 20% is held by the ten largest clones.

Without any cell sorting, total RNA and DNA were extracted together from about 20-30 mg of bulk tissue using the AllPrep DNA/RNA mini kit. Surgical resection was performed in China between late 2015 and March 2016 on about 5 patients with histopathologically diagnosed primary liver carcinoma. Patients had chronic HBV infection and were treatment-naive at sampling. Each tumor was sampled at five spatially separated regions: the superior, inferior, left-lateral and right-lateral poles and the tumor centre. Histological examination found more than 85% viable tumor cells in every tumor sample. Fresh tumor and adjacent tissue pieces were bisected; one half was stored in RNAlater at -80°C, the other sent for histology.

Sequencing was done on a sample of tumor tissue from primary liver carcinoma. The chain was built from TRBV28 and TRBJ2-3; the D region is possibly TRBD1 or TRBD2, each matching across 6 bases. This TCR came from a man in his forties or fifties with primary liver carcinoma and hepatitis B virus infection. The nucleotides are TGTGCCAGCGATTTACAGGGAGGCCCCGATACTCAGTATTTT. This translates into CASDLQGGPDTQYF.